This T cell receptor beta chain emerged from a study of blood T cell repertoires in COVID-19. Study summary: Either two negative PCRs, clearance, or symptom resolution qualified Cohort 3 donors as recovered. Sites in the United States, Italy and Spain provided acute and convalescent COVID-19 samples.

From germline, CDR1 is SGHRS and CDR2 YFSETQ. V was cut by 0 bases and J by 4 bases, with 14 bases left in between. This CDR3 region has 15 residues. Only in-frame clones appear in the TCRdb table, and some are missing; sequencing was by immunoSEQ multiplex PCR. The table shows fewer than 350,000 clones, with 85% to 90% occurring only once. Living in 24 US areas, the participants were between about 18 and 100 years of age. The V call is TRBV5-1, the J call TRBJ2-7; perhaps TRBD1 as D (5 bases). This TCR was recovered from a woman aged 55-69 years in a cohort exposed to, infected with or recovered from COVID-19 (not recorded which). Input material: PBMCs or T cells enriched from blood (not recorded which). The CDR3 sequence: CASSLVSGQGYEQYF. The DNA for the CDR3 is TGCGCCAGCAGCTTGGTTTCAGGGCAGGGTTACGAGCAGTACTTC.